This TCR beta chain was recorded in a study of cytomegalovirus exposure and HLA in healthy donors (dated by TCRdb to the late 2010s). Study-wide context: According to an earlier analysis of 587 of the donors, about 179 million T cells yielded approximately 120 million unique TCR beta sequences and 250 to 350 Gb of sequence data. An early release covering 550 to 650 HLA-typed donors comprised about 300 gigabases of sequencing data and tens of millions of unique TCR sequences. A few DR-DQ haplotypes were treated as single units for association and clustering because of strong linkage in the cohort. Among 398 genotyped donors of the cohort, an average of roughly 240,000 unique TCR beta nucleotide sequences were sequenced per donor, about a sixth of them non-productive. Of the roughly 400 genotyped donors, over 70% fell in the genetic ancestry cluster associated with self-reported Caucasian donors. The aim of the study was to test whether cataloging public T cell receptors could identify signatures of past pathogen exposure. In addition to the first cohort of 666 subjects, a separate validation cohort of around 110 different subjects was used. Every repertoire in the discovery cohort had been generated on one and the same sequencing platform. Donor age, sex, ethnicity and CMV serostatus were compiled alongside the repertoire data. In an earlier analysis of a few hundred of the donors, high-throughput TCR beta sequencing was used to judge whether each TCR beta V gene segment behaved as functional or pseudogenic. In a later genetic analysis, genome-wide SNP genotypes for about 65% of the roughly 700 donors were used, and that subset was treated as a discovery cohort. To study patterns of TCR occurrence, a later analysis re-analyzed previously published TCR beta repertoires from 666 donors and added high-resolution HLA genotyping. The study used immunosequencing to profile the T cell repertoires of approximately 650 subjects and linked those repertoires to cytomegalovirus serostatus. Rather than using new phenotypic data, the later analysis identified candidate immune exposures from TCR beta sequences and from how often those sequences occurred across donors. HLA typing covered class I and class II loci at four-digit resolution. The study combined high-throughput TCR immunosequencing, statistical association of individual TCRs with disease status, and machine learning to predict cytomegalovirus infection status. The number of typed donors differed by locus: about 620-630 for A, B, C, DRB1 and DQB1; 522 for DQA1; 600 to 610 for DPA1; and 400 to 480 for DPB1.

The method behind the library was the immunoSEQ multiplex PCR assay. For the multiplex PCR, a mixture combining 60 forward primers for TCR Vbeta segments and 13 reverse primers for TCR Jbeta segments was used. The CDR3 region of rearranged TCR beta genes was amplified from genomic DNA by a multiplex PCR assay. Amplified TCR beta libraries were sequenced as 87-base-pair reads on the Illumina HiSeq System. The authors' pipeline ran thus. Across the 500 to 700 repertoires, a later analysis counted some 81 million unique TCR beta chains, roughly 11 million of which were shared by at least two donors. To remove PCR and sequencing errors, raw reads were error-corrected and collapsed into unique sequences using a nearest-neighbor algorithm that merged closely related sequences. To assign V, D and J gene segments, CDR3 sequences were aligned to IMGT reference sequences. Each retained sequence needed at least a six-nucleotide match to both a V gene segment and a J gene segment. Rearrangements were called productive when the CDR3 lacked stop codons and stayed in frame with V and J; all others were non-productive. CDR3 was defined by IMGT convention, running from the second conserved V-encoded cysteine to the conserved J-encoded phenylalanine. In an earlier analysis of roughly 610 of the donors, sequences lacking an unambiguous match to a single V gene segment were excluded. In an earlier analysis of several hundred of the donors, V segments were called functional above 56.7% productive rearrangements and were called segregating when the between-donor standard deviation exceeded 5%. To diagnose cytomegalovirus status from the catalog of TCR beta chain sequences, a statistical classification framework was built. V and J gene assignment, in a later analysis, came from comparing TCR nucleotide sequences with IMGT/GENE-DB human TR gene sequences. In a later analysis, CDR3 sequences and most-parsimonious VDJ recombination scenarios were assigned using the TCRdist pipeline. In a later analysis, each TCR beta chain was defined by its CDR3 amino acid sequence together with its V-gene family, and reads without a unique V-gene family were excluded. To address suspected cross-contamination and a sequencing artifact, a later analysis removed a few hundred highly shared, low-generation-probability nucleotide sequences. For each public chain, a later analysis derived a clonal expansion index from normalized ranks of inferred template counts within each repertoire. In a later analysis, generation probabilities were computed using a VDJ recombination model fitted to out-of-frame rearrangements, and the results were checked against IGoR. A later analysis scored TCR-TCR, TCR-HLA and TCR-CMV co-occurrence with hypergeometric tests, applying a repertoire-size bias correction to TCR pairs. A later analysis estimated false discovery rates by permuting HLA or CMV assignments 20 times. In a later analysis, co-occurring TCRs were grouped using DBSCAN, and TCRdist sequence similarity was added for clustering within HLA-allele-positive subsets. For co-occurrence clustering, repertoires with fewer than 30,000 or more than 120,000 public chains were excluded, along with about five repertoires with anomalous nucleotide sharing. The source is immuneACCESS, and TCRdb retained only in-frame sequences with V and J called. Part of the clones is not carried over; for the studies checked, unresolved V genes explain less than half of this, and the remainder is unexplained. V and J calls and clone size follow that table, whereas D and trimming were derived from the DNA. The table for this sample lists roughly 120,000 clones; roughly 80% of them were counted only once. Together, the top ten hold 2.5% to 3% of the sample.

Broad study findings and their caveats: A further reported finding was that TCR beta sequences accurately predicted the HLA-A and HLA-B alleles for most subjects in the first cohort. At a false discovery rate of 0.05, a later analysis linked roughly 17,000 TCR beta sequences to specific HLA alleles. A later analysis found that most CMV-associated TCR beta chains appeared HLA-restricted, with HLA associations seemingly driven largely by CMV exposure. An earlier analysis of approximately 590 of the donors showed that most TCR beta V segments appeared in productive rearrangements either about 87% or about 30% of the time, which broadly matched IMGT annotations. The only immune exposure information available for the cohort was CMV serostatus. An association between a missense DCLRE1C variant and V-gene and J-gene trimming of TCR beta chains was found in a later genetic analysis and replicated in an independent cohort. The presence/absence analyses assumed that sequencing depth was roughly uniform across donors, and that assumption may not be true. Three of the identified cytomegalovirus-associated TCR beta chains were confirmed in vitro to be specific for cytomegalovirus antigens. According to a later genetic analysis, donors in an Asian-associated ancestry cluster had fewer N-insertions in productive TCRs than the approximately 630-donor mean. Cytomegalovirus status was reported to be diagnosed by the classifier with high specificity and sensitivity in both the original and validation cohorts. Correlated functional status among segregating V segments might reflect linkage disequilibrium, but an unknown experimental factor could not be ruled out. HLA typing was unavailable for some donors at each locus, so association tests used only the typed subset. Assigning TCR associations to individual alleles was difficult when HLA alleles, especially DR and DQ, strongly co-occurred. Roughly 15 rarely observed V segments, including chromosome 9 orphons, were excluded from the earlier analysis of several hundred of the donors because counts were too low. Only TCR beta chains were sequenced in this cohort, and the absence of alpha or paired-chain data limited detectable features. In a later analysis, HLA-associated TCR beta chains showed more clonal expansion and lower generation probabilities than non-associated chains that were equally common. In a later analysis, the rate of TCR association differed among HLA loci, with DRB1 alleles having the most associated TCRs and HLA-C alleles having the fewest. A group of highly shared sequence variants was considered likely to be a technical artifact of the sequencing pipeline. It was suggested by the authors that the approach could potentially be generalized to other disease states and immunological phenotypes. The study gave a list of around 170 TCR beta chains associated with cytomegalovirus. According to a later analysis, parvovirus B19, influenza, CMV and Epstein-Barr virus appeared linked to several top co-occurrence clusters. Most TCR sequences were seen in very few donors, while some public TCRs were found in many individuals.

Remarks on this clone: Its antigen is currently not known. Base qualities are missing; no much larger clone stands one base away.

The cohort consisted of 600 to 700 healthy bone marrow donors. Cohort members were all nominally healthy when sampled, although unrecorded immune exposures were likely present. The donor tested CMV seronegative and was one of the 352 seronegative cohort members. Every donor gave a peripheral blood sample, and the peripheral blood mononuclear cells from that sample were used for TCR beta sequencing. Genomic DNA was extracted from the blood cell samples with the Qiagen DNeasy Blood Extraction Kit. The TCR comes from a man aged 30 to 39 in good health and CMV-seronegative. Sequencing used PBMCs.

Here is the DNA: TGTGCCAGCAGTTCCAGACTAGCGGGCACAGATACGCAGTATTTT. This gives the protein CASSSRLAGTDTQYF. The chain uses TRBV27 and TRBJ2-3, and 9 bases in between align with TRBD2. The CDR3 holds 15 amino acids from the cysteine to the phenylalanine. The entry retains the CDR3 DNA only, 45 bases that are in frame from base 1. Compared with germline, V lacks 4 bases and J lacks 1 base; bases without a gene match: 3. For CDR1 and CDR2, the germline V gene (reference sequence) lists MNHEY and SMNVEV.